The 31 T cell receptor beta chains listed next were all sequenced from one sample in a study of identical twins. TCRdb used MiXCR to reprocess the 5' RACE reads, holding one entry per CDR3 protein. This sample has 310,000 or so distinct CDR3 sequences; 8.5% to 9.5% occur once, and the top ten carry approximately 6.6%. Separately, the same data were catalogued under a study of yellow fever vaccine responses in identical twins.

Sample: CD8+ T cells sorted from blood. The receptors here all came from a woman under 30 in good health.

This clonotype was found a few times. This chain connects TRBV11-2 to TRBJ2-7; D call uncertain. The CDR3 spans 15 residues. Germline V lookup: CDR1 SGHAT, CDR2 FQNNGV. Trimming removed 1 base from V and 3 bases from J, with 13 bases in between. The CDR3 nucleotides are TGTGCCAGCAGCTTAGGGGCAGGCGGATACTACGAGCAGTACTTC. Translating gives CASSLGAGGYYEQYF.

In its sample, this clonotype was seen many times. This chain links TRBV2 with TRBJ2-7; the match to TRBD2 covers 12 bases. The CDR3 is made up of 16 amino acids. Germline V gives CDR1 SNHLY, CDR2 FYNNEI. V lost 10 bases and J lost 7; bases outside the gene matches: 17. The CDR3 spells CATILAGGTRTGEQYF. The DNA for the CDR3 is TGTGCCACGATACTAGCGGGAGGTACCCGAACCGGGGAGCAGTACTTC.

This clonotype was seen repeatedly, ten times or more. CDR3 protein: CASSQDRGGATDTQYF. The CDR3 DNA sequence: TGCGCCAGCAGCCAAGACCGCGGGGGGGCCACAGATACGCAGTATTTT. This rearrangement joins TRBV4-1 to TRBJ2-3; 9 nucleotides line up with TRBD2. Germline trimming cut 0 bases from V and 2 bases from J; bases unmatched to any gene: 3. This CDR3 has 16 residues. The germline V gene encodes CDR1 MGHRA and CDR2 YSYEKL.

This clonotype appeared a few times. The chain recombines TRBV18 with TRBJ2-1; possibly TRBD2 for D (5 bases). The CDR3 contains 15 residues. Trimming took 2 bases from V and 5 from J, leaving 13 bases between them. Germline CDR1 KGHSH, CDR2 LQKENI. The CDR3 DNA is TGTGCCAGCTCACCAGGCGACTATAGGCACAATGAGCAGTTCTTC. Its protein is CASSPGDYRHNEQFF.

The CDR3 loop reads CASSTPGTSGRFQETQYF. The DNA for the CDR3 is TGTGCCAGCAGCACTCCCGGGACTAGCGGGAGATTCCAAGAGACCCAGTACTTC. This rearrangement joins TRBV7-8 to TRBJ2-5; 14 positions match TRBD2. The CDR3 covers 18 residues. Trimming cost V 5 bases and J 1 base; bases outside gene matches: 9. Germline CDR1 reads SGHVS; CDR2 reads FQNEAQ.

This clonotype was observed many times. This chain connects TRBV29-1 to TRBJ1-5; D uncertain. The CDR3 loop spans 14 amino acids. V lost 6 bases and J lost 1, with 13 bases in between. CDR1 and CDR2 (germline): SQVTM, ANQGSEA. DNA for the CDR3: TGCAGCGTATGGACGGGCGGGAGCAATCAGCCCCAGCATTTT. Its translation is CSVWTGGSNQPQHF.

The genes are TRBV7-9 and TRBJ1-5; no clear D gene. The length of the CDR3 is 13 residues. The germline CDR1 and CDR2 sequences are SEHNR and FQNEAQ (reference sequence). Trimming shortened V by 5 bases and J by 6 bases, and 11 bases separated the two germline ends. Written as DNA, the CDR3 is TGTGCCAGCAGCCCTAAGGGAAGTCAGCCCCAGCATTTT. Protein: CASSPKGSQPQHF.

This clonotype was recorded at least ten times. J is TRBJ2-1 and V is TRBV2, with D uncertain. The ends were cut back, 4 bases at V and 5 bases at J, with 6 bases in the middle. Looked up from germline, CDR1 is SNHLY and CDR2 is FYNNEI. This CDR3 spans 12 amino acids. The CDR3 DNA is TGTGCCAGCAGTGGGTCGGACAATGAGCAGTTCTTC. As protein: CASSGSDNEQFF.

The chain uses TRBV20-1 and TRBJ1-1, with D possibly being TRBD1 (5 bases). The CDR3 totals 14 residues. V was cut by 0 bases and J by 1 base, with 9 bases left in between. Germline V lookup: CDR1 DFQATT, CDR2 SNEGSKA (reference sequence). The CDR3 nucleotides are TGCAGTGCTAGAGATGGGACGGGGAACACTGAAGCTTTCTTT. It translates to CSARDGTGNTEAFF.

In its sample, this clonotype was seen a few times. This sequence joins TRBV5-6 and TRBJ2-5, with 8 bases matching TRBD1. The CDR3 is made up of 17 amino acids. Per germline, CDR1 SGHDT and CDR2 YYEEEE. J gave up 5 bases and V 4 bases, and 16 bases lay outside the gene matches. The CDR3 loop reads CASSLDFGQGSWETQYF. In DNA, the CDR3 is TGTGCCAGCAGCCTGGACTTTGGACAGGGAAGTTGGGAGACCCAGTACTTC.

The V and J genes are TRBV10-2 and TRBJ2-2; 7 nucleotides line up with TRBD1. V lost 8 bases, J lost 1 base, and 4 bases stayed unmatched. The CDR3 covers 14 residues. Germline assignment: CDR1 WSHSY and CDR2 SAAADI. The CDR3 sequence: CASVRTGNTGELFF. In nucleotides, the CDR3 is TGCGCCAGCGTACGGACAGGGAACACCGGGGAGCTGTTTTTT.

This clonotype was detected many times. The chain uses TRBV20-1 and TRBJ2-7; D assignment may be TRBD1 or TRBD2 (5 bases each). Per the germline V gene, CDR1 is DFQATT and CDR2 is SNEGSKA (reference sequence). V was shortened by 0 bases and J by 2 bases, with 14 bases between the two germline ends. The CDR3 is 15 amino acids. CDR3 protein: CSARDGSQGAYEQYF. CDR3 bases: TGCAGTGCTAGAGATGGCTCCCAGGGAGCCTACGAGCAGTACTTC.

In its sample, this clonotype was seen a few times. The chain couples TRBV4-1 to TRBJ2-7, with D perhaps matching TRBD1 (7 bases). Germline assignment: CDR1 MGHRA and CDR2 YSYEKL. The CDR3 runs to 13 residues. Trimming stripped 4 bases from V and 6 bases from J, with 13 bases between. The CDR3 spells CASSPRGDSEQYF. The CDR3 nucleotides read TGCGCCAGCAGCCCAAGGGGGGACAGCGAGCAGTACTTC.

The gene calls are TRBV5-5 and TRBJ2-2, with D unresolved. CDR1 and CDR2 from the germline V gene are SGHKS and YYEKEE (reference sequence). The CDR3 runs 16 residues. V lost 4 bases, J lost 4 bases, and 17 bases lay in between. The CDR3 nucleotides read TGTGCCAGCAGCCCAGACGCCTGGGATGCCACCGGGGAGCTGTTTTTT. It codes for CASSPDAWDATGELFF. The full variable domain, completed using reference TRBV5-5 and TRBJ2-2, is DAGVTQSPTHLIKTRGQQVTLRCSPISGHKSVSWYQQVLGQGPQFIFQYYEKEERGRGNFPDRFSARQFPNYSSELNVNALLLGDSALYLCASSPDAWDATGELFFGEGSRLTVL.

This clonotype was recorded many times. This chain links TRBV12-3 or TRBV12-4 with TRBJ1-2; D unclear. V lost 6 bases and J 0 bases, leaving 17 bases between the germline ends. The CDR3 spans 16 residues. CDR3 bases: TGTGCCAGCAGCCAAGACTGGGCGCCAGCTAACTATGGCTACACCTTC. It translates to CASSQDWAPANYGYTF.

The chain has TRBV12-3 or TRBV12-4 and TRBJ2-2; 7 bases fit TRBD2. This CDR3 comprises 19 residues. V dropped 8 bases and J dropped 3; count of bases not matched to a gene: 21. The CDR3 loop is CASCPNPFERERDTGELFF. The CDR3 nucleotides read TGTGCCAGCTGCCCCAACCCCTTTGAGCGGGAAAGGGACACCGGGGAGCTGTTTTTT.

This clonotype was found many times. V usage is TRBV4-2 and J usage is TRBJ2-1; no firm D call. Trimming pared 0 bases from V and 0 bases from J, leaving 12 bases between. The CDR3 runs to 17 residues. CDR1 is LGHNA, CDR2 YNFKEQ, per germline. The CDR3 DNA reads as TGTGCCAGCAGCCAAGACTCCACTCCGAGCTCCTACAATGAGCAGTTCTTC. Protein product: CASSQDSTPSSYNEQFF.

V usage is TRBV20-1 and J usage is TRBJ2-7; 8 bases line up with TRBD2. With V trimmed by 0 bases and J by 2 bases, 6 bases remained unmatched. The CDR3 has 15 residues. Germline lookup yields CDR1 DFQATT and CDR2 SNEGSKA (reference sequence). The CDR3 nucleotides are TGCAGTGCTAGAGAGGGGCTAGCGGGTACCTACGAGCAGTACTTC. Its protein product is CSAREGLAGTYEQYF.

The chain couples TRBV9 to TRBJ2-7, with no clear D. V was cut by 0 bases and J by 1 base, with 8 bases left in between. This CDR3 is 14 amino acids long. The germline gives CDR1 SGDLS, CDR2 YYNGEE. The CDR3 coding sequence is TGTGCCAGCAGCGTAGATCTGGGATCCTACGAGCAGTACTTC. Protein sequence: CASSVDLGSYEQYF. Looking up the rest from reference TRBV9 and TRBJ2-7 gives the full variable domain: DSGVTQTPKHLITATGQRVTLRCSPRSGDLSVYWYQQSLDQGLQFLIQYYNGEERAKGNILERFSAQQFPDLHSELNLSSLELGDSALYFCASSVDLGSYEQYFGPGTRLTVT.

This clonotype was seen repeatedly, ten times or more. CDR3 residues: CASSSSRDRFPLTTGELFF. DNA for the CDR3: TGTGCCAGCAGCTCGAGCCGGGACAGGTTCCCCCTTACCACCGGGGAGCTGTTTTTT. V gene TRBV11-1 combines with J gene TRBJ2-2, with 8 positions matching TRBD1. Germline-derived CDR1 and CDR2 are SGHAT and FQDESV (reference sequence). After removal of 4 bases from V and 4 bases from J, the junction contained 17 bases not matched to a gene. The CDR3 runs 19 residues.

Ten or more counts support this clonotype. V gene TRBV7-2 combines with J gene TRBJ1-1; D unresolved. The germline V and J ends were trimmed by 3 bases and 8 bases, with 13 bases remaining between them. The length of the CDR3 is 13 residues. The V gene's germline CDR1 is SGHTA and CDR2 FQGNSA. CDR3 coding DNA: TGTGCCAGCAGCTTGGACGGATTTTTCGAAGCTTTCTTT. It codes for CASSLDGFFEAFF.

The chain recombines TRBV4-3 with TRBJ2-3, with D possibly being TRBD2 (5 bases). Germline V gene lookup returns CDR1 LGHNA and CDR2 YSLEER. The ends were cut back, 0 bases at V and 10 bases at J, with 14 bases in the middle. CDR3 size: 14 residues. CDR3 protein: CASSQDPEANPQYF. CDR3 bases: TGCGCCAGCAGCCAAGATCCGGAGGCAAACCCGCAGTATTTT.

The chain has TRBV5-4 and TRBJ1-1; D remains ambiguous. This CDR3 contains 14 residues. With 5 bases removed from V and 3 bases from J, the gap between germline ends came to 14 bases. Germline loops: CDR1 SGHNT, CDR2 YYREEE (reference sequence). The CDR3 loop is CASSSAGLDTEAFF. The CDR3 DNA reads as TGTGCCAGCAGTTCCGCCGGTTTGGACACTGAAGCTTTCTTT.

A few counts support this clonotype. V gene TRBV5-1 combines with J gene TRBJ2-1; D is unresolved. V was cut by 0 bases and J by 3 bases, with 13 bases left in between. In germline, CDR1 is SGHRS, CDR2 YFSETQ. The CDR3 consists of 16 residues. The CDR3 DNA is TGCGCCAGCAGCTTGGCGGGCGCTGGGCTCTACAATGAGCAGTTCTTC. Translating gives CASSLAGAGLYNEQFF.

The chain joins TRBV7-6 to TRBJ2-1; D remains unclear. Germline V gene sequence: CDR1 SGHVS, CDR2 FNYEAQ. Trimming removed 5 bases from V and 9 bases from J, with 20 bases in between. This CDR3 is 15 amino acids long. CDR3 coding DNA: TGTGCCAGCAGCCCGCCCGGACCCCCCAATGTTGAGCAGTTCTTC. Protein sequence: CASSPPGPPNVEQFF.

This clonotype was counted many times. CDR3 bases: TGTGCCAGCAGCCCGATTACTAGCGGACCTTACAATGAGCAGTTCTTC. This gives the protein CASSPITSGPYNEQFF. The chain uses TRBV11-2 and TRBJ2-1; TRBD2 matches at 8 bases. Trimming removed 5 bases from V and 4 bases from J; junction bases left unmatched: 10. CDR3 length: 16 residues. The germline V gene has CDR1 SGHAT and CDR2 FQNNGV. The full variable domain, in which reference TRBV11-2 and TRBJ2-1 provide the parts outside the CDR3, is EAGVAQSPRYKIIEKRQSVAFWCNPISGHATLYWYQQILGQGPKLLIQFQNNGVVDDSQLPKDRFSAERLKGVDSTLKIQPAKLEDSAVYLCASSPITSGPYNEQFFGPGTRLTVL.

This clonotype was counted between two and nine times. This rearrangement joins TRBV6-1 to TRBJ2-3; 10 nucleotides line up with TRBD1. The CDR3 is made up of 19 amino acids. CDR1 is MNHNS, CDR2 SASEGT, per germline. V trimming: 7 bases; J trimming: 0 bases; junction bases outside the gene matches: 16. The CDR3 protein is CASTPSLPTGGPSTDTQYF. In nucleotides, the CDR3 is TGTGCCAGCACCCCAAGCCTCCCGACAGGGGGCCCTAGCACAGATACGCAGTATTTT.

Many counts were recorded for this clonotype. This chain joins TRBV7-2 and TRBJ2-3; 7 bases match TRBD1. The length of the CDR3 is 15 residues. Germline values: CDR1 SGHTA, CDR2 FQGNSA. V lost 6 bases and J lost 0; bases outside the gene matches: 6. The CDR3 region has the DNA TGTGCCAGCAGTCCAAGGGACAGTAGCACAGATACGCAGTATTTT. Its translation: CASSPRDSSTDTQYF.

The rearrangement links TRBV10-2 to TRBJ2-5; 8 bases align to TRBD1. The CDR3 loop spans 14 amino acids. CDR1 and CDR2 from the germline V gene are WSHSY and SAAADI. V shed 8 bases and J 3 bases; nucleotides not matched to a gene: 8. The CDR3 sequence is CASWTGTGEETQYF. The CDR3 DNA reads TGCGCCAGCTGGACCGGGACAGGTGAAGAGACCCAGTACTTC.

V gene TRBV11-1 combines with J gene TRBJ2-3, with 7 bases aligning to TRBD2. Trimming took 3 bases from V and 6 from J; bases not matched to a gene: 18. Germline V gene sequence: CDR1 SGHAT, CDR2 FQDESV (reference sequence). This CDR3 has 18 amino acids. CDR3 DNA sequence: TGTGCCAGCAGCTTTAGAGTATGGGACTACGGGGGAAGGGATACGCAGTATTTT. Protein: CASSFRVWDYGGRDTQYF.

The V call is TRBV5-1, the J call TRBJ2-1, with D tentatively TRBD2 (6 bases). Trimming cost V 3 bases and J 8 bases, with 24 bases left between them. The CDR3 sequence is 17 residues long. From germline, CDR1 is SGHRS and CDR2 YFSETQ. The CDR3 protein is CASSSPSPSATDDEQFF. The CDR3 nucleotides read TGCGCCAGCAGCTCTCCCAGCCCTAGCGCCACAGACGATGAGCAGTTCTTC.